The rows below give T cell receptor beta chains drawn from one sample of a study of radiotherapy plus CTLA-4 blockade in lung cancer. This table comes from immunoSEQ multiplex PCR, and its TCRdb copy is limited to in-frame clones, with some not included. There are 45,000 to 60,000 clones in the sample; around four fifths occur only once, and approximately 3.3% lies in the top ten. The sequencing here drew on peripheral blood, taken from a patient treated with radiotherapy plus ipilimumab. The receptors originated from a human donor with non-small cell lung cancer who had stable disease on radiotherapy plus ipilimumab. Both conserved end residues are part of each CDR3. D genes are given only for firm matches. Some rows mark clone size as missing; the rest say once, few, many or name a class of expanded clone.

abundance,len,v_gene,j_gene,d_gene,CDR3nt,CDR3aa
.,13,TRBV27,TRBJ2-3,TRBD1,TGTGCCAGCAGTTCGGGACAGACAGATACGCAGTATTTT,CASSSGQTDTQYF
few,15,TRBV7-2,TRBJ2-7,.,TGTGCCAGCAGCTTAGCGGGAGGATCTTCCTACGAGCAGTACTTC,CASSLAGGSSYEQYF
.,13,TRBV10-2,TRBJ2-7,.,TGCGCCAGCAGTGGGACTCCACCCCACGAGCAGTACTTC,CASSGTPPHEQYF
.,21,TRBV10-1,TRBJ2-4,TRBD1,TGCGCCAGCAGTAGGGGTAGGGTCGGGACAGTTTTTCGTTTAGCCAAAAACATTCAGTACTTC,CASSRGRVGTVFRLAKNIQYF
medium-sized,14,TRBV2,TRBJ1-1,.,TGTGCCAGCAGTGTAATAGGGGTTAACACTGAAGCTTTCTTT,CASSVIGVNTEAFF
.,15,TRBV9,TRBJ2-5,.,TGTGCCAGCAGCCCCACTGGACTCCTCCAAGAGACCCAGTACTTC,CASSPTGLLQETQYF
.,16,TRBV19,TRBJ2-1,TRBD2,TGTGCCAGTAGTATAGCCCTAGCGGCCTCCTACAATGAGCAGTTCTTC,CASSIALAASYNEQFF
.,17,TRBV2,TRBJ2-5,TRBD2,TGTGCCAGCAGTGGACTGGCGGGAGGGGGGTACCAAGAGACCCAGTACTTC,CASSGLAGGGYQETQYF
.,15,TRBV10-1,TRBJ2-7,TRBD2,TGCGCCAGCGCTAGCGGAGTTGACCCATCTGACGAGCAGTACTTC,CASASGVDPSDEQYF
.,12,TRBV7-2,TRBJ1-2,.,TGTGCCAGCAGCTTGGTACAGTCCGGCTACACCTTC,CASSLVQSGYTF
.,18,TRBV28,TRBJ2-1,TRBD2,TGTGCCAGCATTGCCGCCAGCGGGAGGCCCCGCTCCTACAATGAGCAGTTCTTC,CASIAASGRPRSYNEQFF
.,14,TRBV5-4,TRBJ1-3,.,TGTGCCAGCAGCTTGGGGGGCGTTGGAAACACCATATATTTT,CASSLGGVGNTIYF
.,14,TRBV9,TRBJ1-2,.,TGTGCCAGCAGCGCAGGCCTCGCCTGGGAGGGCTACACCTTC,CASSAGLAWEGYTF
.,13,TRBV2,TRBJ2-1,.,TGTGCCAGCAGGGACAATCCGTACAATGAGCAGTTCTTC,CASRDNPYNEQFF
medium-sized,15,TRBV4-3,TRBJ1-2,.,TGCGCCAGCAGCCAATCGGCGAGCGGAGTTTTTGGCTACACCTTC,CASSQSASGVFGYTF
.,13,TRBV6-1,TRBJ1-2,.,TGTGCCAGCAGTGTTACGCGCCCCTATGGCTACACCTTC,CASSVTRPYGYTF
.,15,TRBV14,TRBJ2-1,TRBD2,TGTGCCAGCAGCCCCGGGACTAGCGGGAGTTATCAGCAGTTCTTC,CASSPGTSGSYQQFF